This TCR beta chain was identified in a study of neoadjuvant anti-PD-1 for oral cavity cancer. Overall study findings and caveats: Non-responders to neoadjuvant nivolumab had significantly more clonal PBMC T cells than responders. Each response group had just a few patients in TCR analyses.

The CDR3 runs to 16 residues. The V gene's germline CDR1 is ENHRY and CDR2 SYGVKD. Trimming at V came to 3 bases and at J to 6 bases, leaving 5 bases not matched to a gene. Blood cells were analyzed directly, without culture or expansion. Most PBMC samples had roughly 0.5 ug input DNA in six replicates. Sequenced by immunoSEQ multiplex PCR; TCRdb stores in-frame clones only, minus some. The sample includes tens of thousands of clones, approximately 79% seen only once; the top ten take 2.5% to 3%. This clone was detected once. Its antigen is unknown. This receptor was identified in a person aged 35-80 years with oral cavity squamous cell carcinoma. Sample: PBMCs, taken before nivolumab (anti-PD-1) treatment. J is TRBJ2-1 and V is TRBV10-3, with 13 bases that match TRBD2. In nucleotides, the CDR3 is TGTGCCATCAGTGACAAACTAGCGGGAGGGGCCAATGAGCAGTTCTTC. Encoded protein: CAISDKLAGGANEQFF.